This T cell receptor (beta chain) was identified during a study of cytomegalovirus exposure and HLA in healthy donors. Use of 60 Vbeta and 13 Jbeta primers characterized the PCR. Assay used: immunoSEQ multiplex PCR; TCRdb lists only in-frame clones, some missing. Of over 100,000 clones listed, roughly 70% were seen once; the top ten hold roughly 0.9%. Sequenced sample: PBMCs. The clonotype comes from a woman aged 25 to 39 in good health and CMV-seronegative.

This chain's CDR3 is CASSFQGVEDTQYF. DNA of the CDR3: TGCGCCAGCAGCTTCCAGGGTGTGGAAGATACGCAGTATTTT. The rearrangement uses TRBV5-1 and TRBJ2-3; tentatively, D is TRBD1 (5 bases). CDR1 is SGHRS, CDR2 YFSETQ, per germline. The V gene lost 2 bases and the J gene lost 5 bases, with 12 bases spanning the gap. The CDR3 contains 14 residues. Drawing the rest from reference TRBV5-1 and TRBJ2-3, the complete variable domain is KAGVTQTPRYLIKTRGQQVTLSCSPISGHRSVSWYQQTPGQGLQFLFEYFSETQRNKGNFPGRFSGRQFSNSRSEMNVSTLELGDSALYLCASSFQGVEDTQYFGPGTRLTVL.